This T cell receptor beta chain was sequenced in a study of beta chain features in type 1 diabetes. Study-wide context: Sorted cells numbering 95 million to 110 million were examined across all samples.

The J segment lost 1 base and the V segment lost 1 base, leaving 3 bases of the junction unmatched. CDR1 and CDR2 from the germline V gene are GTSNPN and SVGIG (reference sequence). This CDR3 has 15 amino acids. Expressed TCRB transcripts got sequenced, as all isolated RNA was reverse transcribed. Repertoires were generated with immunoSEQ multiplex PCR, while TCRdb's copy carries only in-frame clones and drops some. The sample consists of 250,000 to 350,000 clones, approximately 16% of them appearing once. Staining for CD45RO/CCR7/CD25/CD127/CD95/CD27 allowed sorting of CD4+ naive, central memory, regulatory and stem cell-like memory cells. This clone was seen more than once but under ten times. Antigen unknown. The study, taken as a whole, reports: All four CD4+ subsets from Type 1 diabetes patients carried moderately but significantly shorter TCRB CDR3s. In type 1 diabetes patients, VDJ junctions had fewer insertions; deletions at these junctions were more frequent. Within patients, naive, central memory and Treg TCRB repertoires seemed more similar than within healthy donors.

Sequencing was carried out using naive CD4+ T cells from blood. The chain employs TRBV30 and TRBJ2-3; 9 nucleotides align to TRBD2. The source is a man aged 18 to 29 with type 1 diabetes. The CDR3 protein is CAWSAEREGTDTQYF. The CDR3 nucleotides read TGTGCCTGGAGTGCGGAGCGGGAGGGCACAGATACGCAGTATTTT.